This T cell receptor beta chain was retrieved from a study of Tregs in tolerant kidney transplant recipients. The study's findings and limits: The small number of patients limits these findings pending further validation.

The method was immunoSEQ multiplex PCR; TCRdb's version includes in-frame clones alone and lacks a portion of them. The sample holds about 23,000 clones. Of note for this clone: Its antigen is not known.

The nonmyeloablative bone marrow transplants came from related graft donors, with transient mixed chimerism. This sequence was found in a human patient who received a combined kidney and bone marrow transplant. Some T cells may be graft donor cells. The input for sequencing was CD4+ T cells from blood (PBMCs), taken 6 months after the transplant.

The CDR3 sequence is CSALGRGAGGYNEQFF. The CDR3 bases that were read are TGCAGTGCCCTAGGCCGGGGGGCGGGGGGATACAATGAG. The gene calls are TRBV20-1 and TRBJ2-1; 8 bases fit TRBD2. Read sequence stops 3 residues before the CDR3 end, and the germline J gene provides the missing end. Germline V CDR1 and CDR2: DFQATT, SNEGSKA (reference sequence). Germline trimming cut 6 bases from V and 4 bases from J; bases unmatched to any gene: 14. The CDR3 spans 16 residues.